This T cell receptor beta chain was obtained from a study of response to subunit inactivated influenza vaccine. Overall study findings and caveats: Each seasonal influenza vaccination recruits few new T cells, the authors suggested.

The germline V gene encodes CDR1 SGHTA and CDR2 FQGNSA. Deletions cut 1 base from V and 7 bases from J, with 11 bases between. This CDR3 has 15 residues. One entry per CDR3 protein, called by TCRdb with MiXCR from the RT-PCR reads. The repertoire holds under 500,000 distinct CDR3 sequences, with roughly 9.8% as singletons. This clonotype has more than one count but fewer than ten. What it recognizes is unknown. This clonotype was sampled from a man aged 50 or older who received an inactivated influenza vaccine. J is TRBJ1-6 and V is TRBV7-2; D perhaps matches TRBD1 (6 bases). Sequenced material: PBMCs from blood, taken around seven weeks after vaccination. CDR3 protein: CASSLVGQGNSPLHF. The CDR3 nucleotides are TGTGCCAGCAGCTTAGTTGGGCAGGGGAATTCACCCCTCCACTTT. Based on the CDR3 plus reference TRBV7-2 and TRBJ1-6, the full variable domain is GAGVSQSPSNKVTEKGKDVELRCDPISGHTALYWYRQSLGQGLEFLIYFQGNSAPDKSGLPSDRFSAERTGGSVSTLTIQRTQQEDSAVYLCASSLVGQGNSPLHFGNGTRLTVT.